One sample yielded the 10 T cell receptor beta chains listed below, sequenced in a study of cytomegalovirus exposure and HLA in healthy donors. This PCR relied on a set of 60 Vbeta primers and 13 Jbeta primers. The protocol was immunoSEQ multiplex PCR, while the TCRdb copy is restricted to in-frame clones and leaves out a portion. This sample's table has more than 95,000 clones. The source material was PBMCs. Receptor source: a man aged 25-45 years in good health and CMV-seronegative.

The rearrangement links TRBV2 to TRBJ2-3, with 7 bases identical to TRBD2. V lost 7 bases and J lost 4; bases outside the gene matches: 5. CDR1 is SNHLY, CDR2 FYNNEI, per germline. This CDR3 region has 13 residues. CDR3 residues: CASMRERADTQYF. The DNA of the CDR3 is TGTGCCAGCATGCGGGAGAGGGCAGATACGCAGTATTTT.

CDR3 sequence: CASSLEPIGELFF. CDR3 in DNA: TGCGCCAGCAGCTTGGAGCCCATCGGGGAGCTGTTTTTT. J is TRBJ2-2 and V is TRBV5-1; D not certain. V lost 0 bases and J lost 7, with 7 bases in between. Germline values: CDR1 SGHRS, CDR2 YFSETQ. The length of the CDR3 is 13 residues.

This sequence joins TRBV30 and TRBJ1-2; D may be TRBD1 (5 bases). The CDR3 length is 15 residues. Germline loops: CDR1 GTSNPN, CDR2 SVGIG (reference sequence). V was pared by 2 bases and J by 0 bases, with 13 bases between. Written as DNA, the CDR3 is TGTGCCTGGAGTACGGGGGACGGCGCTAACTATGGCTACACCTTC. Protein: CAWSTGDGANYGYTF.

This chain joins TRBV7-2 and TRBJ2-7; a possible D gene is TRBD2 (6 bases). This CDR3 is 15 amino acids long. V shed 4 bases and J shed 3 bases, with 16 bases lying between them. The germline V gene encodes CDR1 SGHTA and CDR2 FQGNSA. CDR3 protein: CASSWTGGNHYEQYF. CDR3 in DNA: TGTGCCAGCAGCTGGACCGGGGGAAACCACTACGAGCAGTACTTC.

Concerning this clone: No conserved phenylalanine or tryptophan is present at the end of the CDR3, so a read error is the likely explanation. V and J are TRBV9 and TRBJ2-7; tentatively, D is TRBD1 (6 bases). The CDR3 contains 14 residues. The germline V and J ends were trimmed by 0 bases and 4 bases, with 11 bases remaining between them. Germline CDR1 and CDR2: SGDLS and YYNGEE. The CDR3 DNA reads TGTGCCAGCAGCGTAGCAGGGACATCGTACGAGCAGTACCTC. Its protein product is CASSVAGTSYEQYL.

The chain employs TRBV4-2 and TRBJ2-1; 8 bases are a match to TRBD2. The CDR3 totals 16 residues. In germline, CDR1 is LGHNA, CDR2 YNFKEQ. V was clipped by 4 bases and J by 6 bases; unmatched bases: 11. In nucleotides, the CDR3 is TGTGCCAGCAGCCGAATCGGAGCGGGAGCATCCAATGAGCAGTTCTTC. Encoded protein: CASSRIGAGASNEQFF.

The chain joins TRBV2 to TRBJ2-2, with TRBD2 matching over 9 bases. V dropped 8 bases and J dropped 3; count of bases not matched to a gene: 7. The germline gives CDR1 SNHLY, CDR2 FYNNEI. The CDR3 loop spans 15 amino acids. CDR3 DNA sequence: TGTGCCAGCTGGGTCGCGGGAGGGCACACCGGGGAGCTGTTTTTT. Translated, it gives CASWVAGGHTGELFF.

V gene TRBV6-5 combines with J gene TRBJ2-5; D is possibly TRBD1 (5 bases). This CDR3 has 14 amino acids. CDR1 and CDR2 (germline): MNHEY, SVGAGI. Trimming shortened V by 4 bases and J by 1 base, and 10 bases separated the two germline ends. CDR3 sequence: CASSSQAAQETQYF. The CDR3, as DNA: TGTGCCAGCAGTTCACAGGCAGCCCAAGAGACCCAGTACTTC.

The chain couples TRBV9 to TRBJ2-1, with 11 nucleotides matching TRBD2. Germline trimming cut 3 bases from V and 0 bases from J; bases unmatched to any gene: 2. Germline V gives CDR1 SGDLS, CDR2 YYNGEE. The CDR3 has 16 residues. CDR3 amino acids: CASSATSGVSYNEQFF. CDR3 DNA sequence: TGTGCCAGCAGCGCGACTAGCGGGGTCTCCTACAATGAGCAGTTCTTC.

This chain joins TRBV5-4 and TRBJ2-7, with D perhaps matching TRBD2 (5 bases). Germline loops: CDR1 SGHNT, CDR2 YYREEE (reference sequence). V gave up 4 bases and J gave up 3 bases, with 14 bases separating them. The CDR3 is 14 amino acids. The CDR3 DNA reads TGTGCCAGCAGCCCCATGCGGGCGGTCTACGAGCAGTACTTC. Its protein product is CASSPMRAVYEQYF.